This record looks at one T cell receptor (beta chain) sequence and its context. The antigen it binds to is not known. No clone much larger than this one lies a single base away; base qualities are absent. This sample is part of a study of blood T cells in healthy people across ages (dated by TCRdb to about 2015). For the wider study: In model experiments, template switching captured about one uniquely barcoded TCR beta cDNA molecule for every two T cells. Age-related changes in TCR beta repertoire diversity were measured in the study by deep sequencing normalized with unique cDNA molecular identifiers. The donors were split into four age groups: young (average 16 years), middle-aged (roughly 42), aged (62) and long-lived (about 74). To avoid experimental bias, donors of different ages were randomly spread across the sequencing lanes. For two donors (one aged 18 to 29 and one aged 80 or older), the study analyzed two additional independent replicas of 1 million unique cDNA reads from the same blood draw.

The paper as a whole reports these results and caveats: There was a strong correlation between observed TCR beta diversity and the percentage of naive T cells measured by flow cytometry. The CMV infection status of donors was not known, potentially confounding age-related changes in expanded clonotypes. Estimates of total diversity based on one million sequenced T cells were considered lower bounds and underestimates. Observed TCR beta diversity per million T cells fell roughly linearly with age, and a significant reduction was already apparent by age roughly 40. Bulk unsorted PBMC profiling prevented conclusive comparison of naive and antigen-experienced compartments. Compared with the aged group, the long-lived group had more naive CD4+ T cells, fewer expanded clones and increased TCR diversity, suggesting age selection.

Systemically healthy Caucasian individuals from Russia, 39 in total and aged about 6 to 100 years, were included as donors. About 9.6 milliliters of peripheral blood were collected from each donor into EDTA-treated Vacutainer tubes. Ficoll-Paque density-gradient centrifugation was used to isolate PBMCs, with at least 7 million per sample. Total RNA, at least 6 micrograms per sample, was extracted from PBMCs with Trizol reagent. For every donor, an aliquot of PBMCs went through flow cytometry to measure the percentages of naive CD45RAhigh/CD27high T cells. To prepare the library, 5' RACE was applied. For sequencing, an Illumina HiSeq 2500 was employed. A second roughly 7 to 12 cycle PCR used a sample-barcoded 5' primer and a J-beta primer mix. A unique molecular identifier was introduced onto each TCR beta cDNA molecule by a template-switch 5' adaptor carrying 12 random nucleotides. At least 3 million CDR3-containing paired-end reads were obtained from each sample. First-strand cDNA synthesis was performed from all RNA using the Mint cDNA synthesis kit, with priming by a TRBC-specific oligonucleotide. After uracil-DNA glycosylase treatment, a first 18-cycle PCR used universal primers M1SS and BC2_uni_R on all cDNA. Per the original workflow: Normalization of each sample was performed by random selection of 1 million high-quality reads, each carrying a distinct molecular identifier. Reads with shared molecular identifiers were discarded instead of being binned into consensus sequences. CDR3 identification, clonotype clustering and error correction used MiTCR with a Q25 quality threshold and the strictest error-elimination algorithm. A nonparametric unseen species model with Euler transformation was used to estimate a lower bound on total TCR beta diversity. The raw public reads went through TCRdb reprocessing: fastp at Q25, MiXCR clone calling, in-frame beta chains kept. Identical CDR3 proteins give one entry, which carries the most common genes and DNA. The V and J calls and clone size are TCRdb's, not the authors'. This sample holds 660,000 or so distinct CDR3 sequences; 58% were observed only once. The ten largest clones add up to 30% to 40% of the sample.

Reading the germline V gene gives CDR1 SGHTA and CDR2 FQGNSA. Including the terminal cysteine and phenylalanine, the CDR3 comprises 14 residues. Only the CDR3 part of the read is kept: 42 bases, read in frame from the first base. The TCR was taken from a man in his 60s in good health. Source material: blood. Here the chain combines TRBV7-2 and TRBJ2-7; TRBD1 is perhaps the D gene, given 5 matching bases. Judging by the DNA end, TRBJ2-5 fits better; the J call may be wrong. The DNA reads TGTGCCAGCAGCTTAGACCAGGGTGCAGAGACCCAGTACTTC. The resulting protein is CASSLDQGAETQYF.